This TCR beta chain was identified in a study of T cells in Graves' hyperthyroidism and ophthalmopathy. Study at large: At the time of initial diagnosis and before any treatment, peripheral blood was collected.

This clonotype was counted many times. Amplified TCR beta CDR3 regions came from RNA transcripts. The TCR CDR3 was amplified in a first-round RT-PCR using the HTBI primer set. MiXCR, applied by TCRdb to the multiplex PCR reads, yields one record per CDR3 protein. The table lists some 270,000 distinct CDR3 sequences, approximately 12% of them singletons, with roughly 8.5% in the top ten. The V gene's germline CDR1 is MNHEY and CDR2 SVGAGI. After removal of 0 bases from V and 3 bases from J, the junction contained 7 bases not matched to a gene. This CDR3 is 16 amino acids long. Sequenced input: blood. The origin of this receptor is a woman younger than 45 with Graves' hyperthyroidism that later progressed to Graves' ophthalmopathy. The chain uses TRBV6-5 and TRBJ2-5; the match to TRBD2 covers 7 bases. The CDR3 loop reads CASSYSGKAGEETQYF. The DNA for the CDR3 is TGTGCCAGCAGTTACTCGGGAAAGGCGGGAGAAGAGACCCAGTACTTC.